The present T cell receptor (beta chain) was sequenced within a study of CD8 T cells in ankylosing spondylitis. Study-wide results and caveats: There was reportedly significant enrichment of clones that were disease-linked in matched ankylosing spondylitis synovial fluid. What seemed typical of ankylosing spondylitis blood was a TCR beta motif built from about eight highly homologous variants.

Of note for this clonotype: What it recognizes is unknown.

CDR1 and CDR2 from the germline V gene are DFQATT and SNEGSKA (reference sequence). The CDR3 has 16 residues. V gave up 3 bases and J gave up 5 bases, with 20 bases separating them. TCRdb reprocessed the 5' RACE reads with MiXCR, giving one entry per CDR3 protein. This sample has tens of thousands of distinct CDR3 sequences, with more than 8.5% found just once. The specimen sequenced was blood, either unsorted or a sorted T cell fraction (not recorded which). The receptor's source is a male donor with ankylosing spondylitis. V is TRBV20-1 and J is TRBJ2-1, with no clear D. CDR3 coding DNA: TGCAGTGCTAGTCCCCCGCGCATCGTCCAGAACAATGAGCAGTTCTTC. Amino acid sequence: CSASPPRIVQNNEQFF.